The source of this T cell receptor (beta chain) is a study of CD4 T cells in relation to SARS-CoV-2 and coronaviruses. Looking at the study overall: After less than 11 days of antigen culture, PBMC TCR beta CDR3s were sequenced.

Trimming shortened V by 5 bases and J by 7 bases, and 15 bases separated the two germline ends. The CDR3 has 14 residues. Germline CDR1 is LNHDA and CDR2 is SQIVND (reference sequence). Assay: immunoSEQ multiplex PCR; the TCRdb copy retains only in-frame clones and omits some. The repertoire holds about 22,000 clones, with 66% as singletons. The study, taken as a whole, reports: No donor gave both pre-pandemic and post-infection samples.

CD4+ T cells from unexposed donors were obtained before the COVID-19 pandemic (2011-2018). The cells were cultured for about ten days before CD4+ T cells were isolated. Cultures held some 1.8 million PBMCs per well with 8.5 to 10 IU/ml IL-2. To note about this clone: Antigen unknown.

The source material was CD4+ T cells from PBMCs, cultured in vitro. The sequence was collected from a human donor in good health. The chain has TRBV19 and TRBJ1-5; D is perhaps TRBD1 (5 bases). This CDR3 is CASSLQVFGQPQHF. As DNA, the CDR3 is TGTGCCAGTAGTTTACAGGTATTCGGCCAGCCCCAGCATTTT. Full variable domain (missing parts from reference TRBV19 and TRBJ1-5): DGGITQSPKYLFRKEGQNVTLSCEQNLNHDAMYWYRQDPGQGLRLIYYSQIVNDFQKGDIAEGYSVSREKKESFPLTVTSAQKNPTAFYLCASSLQVFGQPQHFGDGTRLSIL.